Listed below are T cell receptor beta chains from one sample, sequenced in a study of blood T cell repertoires in COVID-19. Sequenced by immunoSEQ multiplex PCR; TCRdb stores in-frame clones only, minus some. The sample lists approximately 53,000 clones; under 85% were seen once. The sequenced material came from peripheral blood. The receptors shown here come from a man in his forties with acute or convalescent COVID-19. Both conserved end residues are part of each CDR3. D genes are given only for firm matches. For some rows the clone size is stated as once, few or many, or as a class when expanded; others skip it.

-	TRBV7-9	TRBJ1-2	TRBD1	CASSDAIDREYGYTF	TGTGCCAGCAGCGACGCGATAGACAGGGAATATGGCTACACCTTC
-	TRBV5-1	TRBJ1-1	-	CASSVTANTEAFF	TGCGCCAGCAGCGTGACAGCGAACACTGAAGCTTTCTTT
-	TRBV5-1	TRBJ1-2	-	CASSLSRRQRNYGYTF	TGCGCCAGCAGCCTAAGCCGTCGACAGAGGAACTATGGCTACACCTTC
few	TRBV3-1/TRBV3-2	TRBJ2-5	-	CASSLRGGAYQETQYF	TGTGCCAGCAGCCTACGGGGCGGGGCGTACCAAGAGACCCAGTACTTC
-	TRBV19	TRBJ1-5	-	CASRSTGHQPQHF	TGTGCCAGTAGGAGCACAGGGCACCAGCCCCAGCATTTT
-	TRBV13	TRBJ1-1	-	CASSGETENTEAFF	TGTGCCAGCAGCGGAGAGACAGAGAACACTGAAGCTTTCTTT
-	TRBV9	TRBJ2-2	-	CASSVDPLTGELFF	TGTGCCAGCAGCGTAGATCCCCTCACCGGGGAGCTGTTTTTT
-	TRBV11-2	TRBJ2-1	-	CASSPIGRGAVYNEQFF	TGTGCCAGCAGCCCCATCGGCAGGGGCGCAGTCTACAATGAGCAGTTCTTC
-	TRBV5-1	TRBJ1-6	-	CASQGGTGGSPLHF	TGCGCCAGCCAGGGCGGGACGGGCGGTTCACCCCTCCACTTT
-	TRBV9	TRBJ1-4	TRBD1	CASSVRPGGAGEKLFF	TGTGCCAGCAGCGTCAGACCAGGGGGCGCGGGTGAAAAACTGTTTTTT
-	TRBV19	TRBJ1-1	-	CASSNGQKLYTEAFF	TGTGCCAGTAGTAACGGACAGAAACTATACACTGAAGCTTTCTTT
-	TRBV5-1	TRBJ1-3	TRBD1	CASSSEGAPGNTIYF	TGCGCCAGCAGCTCCGAGGGGGCGCCTGGAAACACCATATATTTT
-	TRBV28	TRBJ2-7	TRBD1	CASRQGSYEQYF	TGTGCCAGCAGACAGGGGAGCTACGAGCAGTACTTC
-	TRBV19	TRBJ1-5	TRBD1	CASSPRQGGSNQPQHF	TGTGCCAGTAGCCCGCGGCAGGGGGGTTCCAATCAGCCCCAGCATTTT
-	TRBV5-4	TRBJ2-5	TRBD2	CASSLKGASGSIQTQYF	TGTGCCAGCAGCTTGAAAGGCGCTAGCGGGAGTATTCAGACCCAGTACTTC
once	TRBV7-9	TRBJ1-1	-	CASSLGENTEAFF	TGTGCCAGCAGCCTCGGGGAGAACACTGAAGCTTTCTTT
-	TRBV5-6	TRBJ1-6	-	CASSANYSPLHF	TGTGCCAGCAGCGCTAACTATTCACCCCTCCACTTT
-	TRBV5-1	TRBJ2-5	-	CASSLAAGQETQYF	TGCGCCAGCAGCTTGGCCGCCGGGCAAGAGACCCAGTACTTC
-	TRBV5-1	TRBJ1-4	-	CASSLGGGMTTNEKLFF	TGCGCCAGCAGCTTGGGTGGAGGGATGACGACTAATGAAAAACTGTTTTTT
-	TRBV7-9	TRBJ1-2	-	CASSSTGFGYTF	TGTGCCAGCAGCTCCACAGGGTTCGGCTACACCTTC
-	TRBV5-1	TRBJ2-6	-	CASSLSGASGANVLTF	TGCGCCAGCAGCTTGAGTGGGGCCTCTGGGGCCAACGTCCTGACTTTC
-	TRBV11-3	TRBJ2-5	TRBD1	CASSQGQGKTTELETQYF	TGTGCCAGCAGCCAAGGACAGGGTAAAACGACGGAACTAGAGACCCAGTACTTC
-	TRBV7-9	TRBJ1-6	-	CASSLDGSSPLHF	TGTGCCAGCAGCTTAGACGGGAGTTCACCCCTCCACTTT
few	TRBV6-5	TRBJ1-4	TRBD1	CASSIGRRGHEKLFF	TGTGCCAGCAGTATTGGCCGCAGGGGGCATGAAAAACTGTTTTTT
-	TRBV18	TRBJ1-1	TRBD1	CASSPIPGQKIEAFF	TGTGCCAGCTCACCCATACCGGGACAGAAGATTGAAGCTTTCTTT
-	TRBV11-3	TRBJ1-1	-	CASSFGSGTEAFF	TGTGCCAGCAGCTTCGGTTCCGGGACTGAAGCTTTCTTT
-	TRBV2	TRBJ1-1	-	CASYSYAGTEAFF	TGTGCCAGCTACAGCTACGCGGGCACTGAAGCTTTCTTT
-	TRBV5-1	TRBJ2-1	TRBD2	CASSLGQSGRGNEQFF	TGCGCCAGCAGCTTGGGTCAGAGCGGGAGGGGGAATGAGCAGTTCTTC
-	TRBV19	TRBJ1-5	TRBD1	CATMDRDNQPQHF	TGTGCCACCATGGACAGGGACAATCAGCCCCAGCATTTT
-	TRBV28	TRBJ2-7	TRBD2	CASSQGTSGSKQYF	TGTGCCAGCTCCCAAGGGACTAGCGGGAGCAAGCAGTACTTC
-	TRBV5-4	TRBJ1-2	-	CASSLGGSDGYTF	TGTGCCAGCAGCTTAGGAGGTTCGGATGGCTACACCTTC
-	TRBV21-1	TRBJ1-2	-	CASSLRRVLFYGYTF	TGTGCCAGCAGCCTTCGTAGAGTCCTGTTCTATGGCTACACCTTC
-	TRBV6-5	TRBJ2-1	-	CASTSGGNEQFF	TGTGCCAGCACCTCAGGTGGCAATGAGCAGTTCTTC
-	TRBV14	TRBJ2-1	TRBD2	CASSQDWGTRGGEQFF	TGTGCCAGCAGCCAAGATTGGGGGACTAGGGGAGGGGAGCAGTTCTTC
-	TRBV18	TRBJ2-3	-	CASLPRLSETDTQYF	TGTGCCAGCTTACCTCGTTTGAGCGAAACAGATACGCAGTATTTT
-	TRBV27	TRBJ2-1	TRBD2	CASTPGLGNEQFF	TGTGCCAGCACTCCGGGACTAGGGAATGAGCAGTTCTTC
-	TRBV7-2	TRBJ2-7	TRBD2	CASSTSAIAGDEQYF	TGTGCCAGCAGCACGTCCGCAATAGCGGGAGATGAGCAGTACTTC
few	TRBV12-5	TRBJ2-2	-	CASGSGQYTGELFF	TGTGCTAGTGGTTCCGGACAGTACACCGGGGAGCTGTTTTTT
-	TRBV6-4	TRBJ2-2	TRBD1	CASSGQGMRNTGELFF	TGTGCCAGCAGCGGACAGGGAATGAGGAACACCGGGGAGCTGTTTTTT
-	TRBV3-1/TRBV3-2	TRBJ1-1	-	CASRLQGNTEAFF	TGTGCCAGCAGGTTACAGGGGAACACTGAAGCTTTCTTT
once	TRBV11-3	TRBJ1-1	TRBD1	CASRPITTGDGAEAFF	TGTGCCAGCAGACCTATCACGACAGGGGATGGGGCTGAAGCTTTCTTT
-	TRBV18	TRBJ2-1	-	CASSTLTYNEQFF	TGTGCCAGCTCAACCCTAACCTACAATGAGCAGTTCTTC
-	TRBV24-1	TRBJ1-2	-	CATSLEQGRFANYGYTF	TGTGCCACCAGTCTAGAGCAGGGTCGGTTCGCTAACTATGGCTACACCTTC
-	TRBV28	TRBJ2-2	-	CASSFQSPGRNTGELFF	TGTGCCAGCAGTTTCCAATCCCCTGGCAGGAACACCGGGGAGCTGTTTTTT
-	TRBV6-5	TRBJ1-1	TRBD1	CASSRQGNTEAFF	TGTGCCAGCAGCAGACAGGGTAACACTGAAGCTTTCTTT
-	TRBV7-2	TRBJ2-3	-	CASSLNGVGDTQYF	TGTGCCAGCAGCTTAAACGGGGTGGGGGATACGCAGTATTTT
-	TRBV5-1	TRBJ1-3	-	CASSLRDTGTGGNTIYF	TGCGCCAGCAGCTTGAGGGACACCGGGACGGGAGGAAACACCATATATTTT
once	TRBV6-5	TRBJ2-6	-	CASSTGQFGANVLTF	TGTGCCAGCAGTACAGGACAGTTTGGGGCCAACGTCCTGACTTTC
-	TRBV3-1/TRBV3-2	TRBJ1-1	TRBD1	CASSQGTGEGAFF	TGTGCCAGCAGCCAAGGGACAGGGGAGGGAGCTTTCTTT
-	TRBV27	TRBJ1-5	-	CASRARGSNQPQHF	TGTGCCAGCCGGGCACGGGGTAGCAATCAGCCCCAGCATTTT
-	TRBV4-2	TRBJ2-7	TRBD2	CASSQVVTSGSYNEQYF	TGTGCCAGCAGCCAAGTCGTGACTAGCGGGAGTTATAACGAGCAGTACTTC
-	TRBV19	TRBJ1-2	-	CASSEWDIDYGYTF	TGTGCCAGTAGTGAATGGGACATCGACTATGGCTACACCTTC
many	TRBV9	TRBJ1-1	-	CASSPTGTPNTEAFF	TGTGCCAGCAGCCCTACCGGGACACCGAACACTGAAGCTTTCTTT
-	TRBV6-5	TRBJ1-3	-	CASRDRRSGNTIYF	TGTGCCAGCAGGGACAGACGCTCTGGAAACACCATATATTTT
-	TRBV6-5	TRBJ1-2	-	CASKWGPNYGYTF	TGTGCCAGCAAGTGGGGCCCTAACTATGGCTACACCTTC